This TCR beta chain appears in the sequencing data of a study of Ad26.COV2.S vaccination and SARS-CoV-2 variants. Treatment reported: around 19 received Ad26.COV2.S at low or high dose, single or two shots; about 5 received placebo; per-sample allocation not given. The samples date from day 63 after the first vaccine or placebo injection. Sequencing was performed with immunoSEQ multiplex PCR; in TCRdb, only in-frame clones are kept and a portion is missing. The data show fewer than 500,000 clones, with 90% seen just once and 10% to 15% held by the top ten. The CDR3 is 14 residues long. Germline CDR1 and CDR2: LNHDA and SQIVND (reference sequence). Trimming took 3 bases from V and 4 from J; bases not matched to a gene: 3.

This sequence was found in a person aged 18-65 years who received the Ad26.COV2.S COVID-19 vaccine or a placebo. The chain has TRBV19 and TRBJ2-1; 7 nucleotides line up with TRBD1. Sequenced material: peripheral blood, taken in a trial of Ad26.COV2.S vaccine versus placebo. The CDR3 protein is CASSIWDSYNEQFF. The CDR3 coding sequence is TGTGCCAGTAGTATCTGGGACAGTTACAATGAGCAGTTCTTC.